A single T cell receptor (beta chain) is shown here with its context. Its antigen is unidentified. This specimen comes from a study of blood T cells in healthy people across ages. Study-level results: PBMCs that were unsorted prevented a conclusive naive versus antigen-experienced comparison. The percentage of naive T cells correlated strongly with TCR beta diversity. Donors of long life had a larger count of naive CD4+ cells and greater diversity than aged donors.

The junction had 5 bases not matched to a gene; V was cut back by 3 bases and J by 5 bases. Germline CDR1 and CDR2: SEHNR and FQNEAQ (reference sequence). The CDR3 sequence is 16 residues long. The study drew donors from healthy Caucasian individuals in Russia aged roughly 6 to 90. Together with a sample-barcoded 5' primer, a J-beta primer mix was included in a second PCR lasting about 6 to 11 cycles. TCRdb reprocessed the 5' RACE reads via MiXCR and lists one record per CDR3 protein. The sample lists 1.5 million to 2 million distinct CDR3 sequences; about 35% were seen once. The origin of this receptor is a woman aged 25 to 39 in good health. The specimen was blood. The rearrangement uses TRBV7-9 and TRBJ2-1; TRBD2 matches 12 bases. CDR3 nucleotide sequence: TGTGCCAGCAGCTTTCGGACTAGCGGGGAACACAATGAGCAGTTCTTC. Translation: CASSFRTSGEHNEQFF.